These 23 T cell receptor beta chains were all obtained from the same sample, sequenced in a study of T cell responses to AZD1222 COVID-19 vaccine. This table comes from immunoSEQ multiplex PCR, and its TCRdb copy is limited to in-frame clones, with some not included. The data contain roughly 130,000 clones, more than 85% of them singletons. Here the sequenced sample was peripheral blood, taken on day 0 of AZD1222 vaccination. The source is an adult in good health.

The genes are TRBV28 and TRBJ2-1; 8 positions match TRBD2. V lost 7 bases and J lost 6; bases outside the gene matches: 11. There are 15 residues in the CDR3. The germline CDR1 and CDR2 sequences are MDHEN and SYDVKM. The CDR3 reads CASNLSGRTGNEQFF. CDR3 DNA sequence: TGTGCCAGCAACTTGAGCGGGAGAACTGGCAATGAGCAGTTCTTC.

This clone came up a few times. The chain uses TRBV10-3 and TRBJ1-1, with D unclear. Trimming stripped 6 bases from V and 6 bases from J, with 20 bases between. Germline lookup yields CDR1 ENHRY and CDR2 SYGVKD. The length of the CDR3 is 15 residues. The CDR3 loop is CAIRPALPATAEAFF. As DNA, the CDR3 is TGTGCCATCAGGCCTGCTCTTCCTGCGACCGCTGAAGCTTTCTTT.

This sequence joins TRBV10-1 and TRBJ2-1; unclear D gene. In germline, CDR1 is WNHNN, CDR2 SYGVQD (reference sequence). This CDR3 spans 13 amino acids. V dropped 6 bases and J dropped 1 base, with 7 bases sitting between them. The chain's CDR3 is CASSGESYNEQFF. In DNA form, the CDR3 reads TGCGCCAGCAGCGGAGAGTCCTACAATGAGCAGTTCTTC.

The chain is built from TRBV7-6 and TRBJ2-2; D gene unclear. Germline V lookup: CDR1 SGHVS, CDR2 FNYEAQ. V shed 2 bases and J shed 0 bases, with 7 bases lying between them. This CDR3 is built from 15 residues. The CDR3 region has the DNA TGTGCCAGCAGCTTAAGAGAAGCGAACACCGGGGAGCTGTTTTTT. Protein product: CASSLREANTGELFF.

The chain is built from TRBV4-1 and TRBJ1-5; D perhaps matches TRBD1 (6 bases). Trimming cost V 1 base and J 3 bases, with 10 bases left between them. This CDR3 is built from 15 residues. The germline gives CDR1 MGHRA, CDR2 YSYEKL. CDR3 region: CASSQVRDTNQPQHF. As DNA, the CDR3 is TGCGCCAGCAGCCAAGTCCGGGACACCAATCAGCCCCAGCATTTT.

This clone was observed once. The chain is built from TRBV7-3 and TRBJ2-2; 7 nucleotides align to TRBD2. The ends lost 2 bases at V and 5 bases at J; junction bases unmatched: 17. The CDR3 runs to 19 residues. Germline assignment: CDR1 SGHTA and CDR2 FQGTGA. CDR3 bases: TGTGCCAGCAGCTTATATCCTACGGGTAGCGGGCTGAAGACCGGGGAGCTGTTTTTT. Amino acids: CASSLYPTGSGLKTGELFF.

V is TRBV7-2 and J is TRBJ1-6; no reliable D call. In germline, CDR1 is SGHTA, CDR2 FQGNSA. V was cut by 5 bases and J by 8 bases, with 22 bases left in between. CDR3 length equals 17 residues. CDR3 region: CASSPGSGIWAYSPLHF. CDR3 sequence (DNA): TGTGCCAGCAGCCCCGGGAGCGGGATCTGGGCTTATTCACCCCTCCACTTT.

The chain uses TRBV3-1 (or the pseudogene TRBV3-2) and TRBJ2-7; D might be TRBD2 (5 bases). V lost 0 bases, J lost 3 bases, and 12 bases lay in between. The germline gives CDR1 LGHDT, CDR2 YNNKEL (reference sequence). This CDR3 region has 15 residues. The CDR3, as DNA: TGTGCCAGCAGCCAAGATCGCCTAGCTTTCTACGAGCAGTACTTC. It codes for CASSQDRLAFYEQYF.

The chain carries TRBV7-9 and TRBJ1-2; 7 bases line up with TRBD1. V lost 6 bases and J lost 4; bases outside the gene matches: 8. Germline values: CDR1 SEHNR, CDR2 FQNEAQ (reference sequence). The CDR3 consists of 14 residues. CDR3 protein: CASSSRQGSYGYTF. CDR3 DNA sequence: TGTGCCAGCAGTTCGAGACAGGGCTCCTATGGCTACACCTTC. Using reference TRBV7-9 and TRBJ1-2 for the parts outside the CDR3, the full variable domain is DTGVSQNPRHKITKRGQNVTFRCDPISEHNRLYWYRQTLGQGPEFLTYFQNEAQLEKSRLLSDRFSAERPKGSFSTLEIQRTEQGDSAMYLCASSSRQGSYGYTFGSGTRLTVV.

This clone was counted once. The V and J genes are TRBV5-1 and TRBJ2-7; 10 bases map to TRBD1. Germline V lookup: CDR1 SGHRS, CDR2 YFSETQ. The CDR3 extends over 14 amino acids. V lost 4 bases, J lost 2 bases, and 3 bases stayed unmatched. CDR3 in DNA: TGCGCCAGCAGCCGGGACAGGGGCACCTACGAGCAGTACTTC. Translated, it gives CASSRDRGTYEQYF.

The chain carries TRBV7-3 and TRBJ1-1, with TRBD1 matching 7 bases. The V and J ends lost 5 bases and 4 bases, in that order; junction bases with no gene match: 7. The CDR3 consists of 14 residues. Germline V gene data show CDR1 as SGHTA and CDR2 as FQGTGA. CDR3 loop: CASSVGAGGTEAFF. The CDR3, as DNA: TGTGCCAGCAGCGTGGGTGCAGGGGGCACTGAAGCTTTCTTT.

The chain has TRBV23-1 and TRBJ2-2; D unresolved. TRBV23-1 is an open reading frame, and its role is uncertain. V was cut by 3 bases and J by 1 base, with 6 bases left in between. The CDR3 is 14 amino acids. Written as DNA, the CDR3 is TGCGCCAGCAGTCACCGGAGGAACACCGGGGAGCTGTTTTTT. As protein: CASSHRRNTGELFF.

The sample holds a few counts of this clone. The chain carries TRBV28 and TRBJ1-1, with 10 bases fitting TRBD1. With 4 bases clipped from V and 5 bases from J, the junction kept 7 bases outside the gene matches. CDR3 size: 15 residues. Germline V gene lookup returns CDR1 MDHEN and CDR2 SYDVKM. The DNA of the CDR3 is TGTGCCAGCAGTTCAACAGGACAGGGGGGGACTGAAGCTTTCTTT. This translates into CASSSTGQGGTEAFF.

This chain connects TRBV3-1 (or the pseudogene TRBV3-2) to TRBJ2-7; a possible D gene is TRBD1 (6 bases). This CDR3 comprises 16 residues. Germline V gene lookup returns CDR1 LGHDT and CDR2 YNNKEL (reference sequence). V lost 4 bases to trimming and J lost 2 bases, with 18 bases between them. The CDR3 DNA sequence: TGTGCCAGCAGCCGAAGATTGCTGACAGGCCCCTACGAGCAGTACTTC. Protein sequence: CASSRRLLTGPYEQYF.

V gene TRBV11-2 combines with J gene TRBJ1-2; weak D call: TRBD1 (5 bases). The V end was cut by 5 bases, the J end by 6 bases, with 13 bases between. Germline V CDR1 and CDR2: SGHAT, FQNNGV. The CDR3 is 13 residues long. Here the CDR3 reads CASSPTRGNGYTF. Written as DNA, the CDR3 is TGTGCCAGCAGCCCCACCCGGGGGAATGGCTACACCTTC. The variable domain in full, with the rest retrieved from reference TRBV11-2 and TRBJ1-2, is EAGVAQSPRYKIIEKRQSVAFWCNPISGHATLYWYQQILGQGPKLLIQFQNNGVVDDSQLPKDRFSAERLKGVDSTLKIQPAKLEDSAVYLCASSPTRGNGYTFGSGTRLTVV.

The genes are TRBV7-9 and TRBJ2-2, with TRBD1 identical over 8 bases. CDR3 length: 15 residues. V gave up 6 bases and J gave up 5 bases; unmatched junction bases: 8. Germline loops: CDR1 SEHNR, CDR2 FQNEAQ (reference sequence). The CDR3 DNA reads as TGTGCCAGCAGTCAACTTACAGGGGGAACCGGGGAGCTGTTTTTT. Its translation is CASSQLTGGTGELFF. The variable domain in full, with the rest retrieved from reference TRBV7-9 and TRBJ2-2, is DTGVSQNPRHKITKRGQNVTFRCDPISEHNRLYWYRQTLGQGPEFLTYFQNEAQLEKSRLLSDRFSAERPKGSFSTLEIQRTEQGDSAMYLCASSQLTGGTGELFFGEGSRLTVL.

The chain uses TRBV3-1 (or the pseudogene TRBV3-2) and TRBJ2-7; a possible D gene is TRBD2 (5 bases). CDR1 and CDR2 (germline): LGHDT, YNNKEL (reference sequence). The CDR3 runs to 16 residues. Trimming stripped 1 base from V and 2 bases from J, with 15 bases between. The DNA of the CDR3 is TGTGCCAGCAGCCAAGGTTTCAAAGCGGTTCCCTACGAGCAGTACTTC. As protein: CASSQGFKAVPYEQYF.

This clone was recorded only once. The CDR3 DNA reads TGTGCCAGTAGTTACAGGGCGGGCTATGGCTACACCTTC. Encoded protein: CASSYRAGYGYTF. The chain joins TRBV19 to TRBJ1-2, with D possibly being TRBD1 (6 bases). Germline V gene lookup returns CDR1 LNHDA and CDR2 SQIVND (reference sequence). This CDR3 comprises 13 residues. V lost 5 bases to trimming and J lost 4 bases, with 11 bases between them.

The chain links TRBV19 to TRBJ2-7; TRBD1 matches at 10 bases. V was clipped by 5 bases and J by 4 bases; unmatched bases: 2. The CDR3 is 13 residues long. Germline lookup yields CDR1 LNHDA and CDR2 SQIVND (reference sequence). This chain's CDR3 is CASSEDRGYEQYF. The CDR3 DNA sequence: TGTGCCAGTAGTGAGGACAGGGGGTACGAGCAGTACTTC.

This clone was recorded only once. The chain couples TRBV7-2 to TRBJ2-1; 7 nucleotides agree with TRBD1. The CDR3 runs 18 residues. Germline V lookup: CDR1 SGHTA, CDR2 FQGNSA. The ends lost 3 bases at V and 8 bases at J; junction bases unmatched: 19. The CDR3 DNA sequence: TGTGCCAGCAGCTTCAGCTCAAGGGGGCGGAATTACTTTTATGAGCAGTTCTTC. Amino acid sequence: CASSFSSRGRNYFYEQFF.

In nucleotides, the CDR3 is TGTGCCAGCAGCGTAGCCAGGGCTGGCTACACCTTC. Translating gives CASSVARAGYTF. The V call is TRBV9, the J call TRBJ1-2; weak D call: TRBD1 (5 bases). Trimming shortened V by 0 bases and J by 7 bases, and 7 bases separated the two germline ends. Germline CDR1 reads SGDLS; CDR2 reads YYNGEE. The CDR3 is 12 amino acids.

CDR3 amino acids: CATSRGQKDGYTF. In DNA, the CDR3 is TGTGCCACCAGCAGAGGACAGAAGGATGGCTACACCTTC. The rearrangement joins TRBV15 to TRBJ1-2; D is possibly TRBD1 (5 bases). The V gene lost 1 base and the J gene lost 6 bases, with 9 bases spanning the gap. This CDR3 has 13 amino acids. Germline V CDR1 and CDR2: LNHNV, YYDKDF (reference sequence).

This clone was detected only once. The gene calls are TRBV7-2 and TRBJ2-5; a weak D match, TRBD2 (7 bases). This CDR3 has 18 residues. Germline V gene sequence: CDR1 SGHTA, CDR2 FQGNSA. The V end lost 2 bases, the J end lost 2 bases, and 21 bases lay between the germline ends. The CDR3 coding sequence is TGTGCCAGCAGCTTAACGATGTCCTCCCGGGGGGCGCAAGAGACCCAGTACTTC. Translated: CASSLTMSSRGAQETQYF. The full variable domain, its missing parts supplied by reference TRBV7-2 and TRBJ2-5, is GAGVSQSPSNKVTEKGKDVELRCDPISGHTALYWYRQSLGQGLEFLIYFQGNSAPDKSGLPSDRFSAERTGGSVSTLTIQRTQQEDSAVYLCASSLTMSSRGAQETQYFGPGTRLLVL.